A single sample is the source of the 20 T cell receptor beta chains below, sequenced in a study of regulatory T cells in long-lasting Graves disease. Regarding time point: persistent/refractory GD, antithyroid drugs over 5 years with positive TRAb. Isolated PBMC RNA provided the starting material for the TCR library. Construction of the TCR beta libraries employed iRepertoire HTBI primers in conjunction with Arm-PCR of CDR3 regions. TCRdb re-analysed the multiplex PCR reads in MiXCR, keeping a single row per CDR3 protein. The sample has roughly 430,000 distinct CDR3 sequences; around 23% are singletons. Material: peripheral blood mononuclear cells (PBMCs), obtained when the disease was refractory, from a patient treated with antithyroid drugs. Receptors were obtained from a female donor with Graves disease.

Many counts were recorded for this clonotype. The rearrangement uses TRBV12-3 or TRBV12-4 and TRBJ2-5; the D gene is possibly TRBD1 (7 bases). The CDR3 runs to 15 residues. The V end lost 8 bases, the J end lost 0 bases, and 16 bases lay between the germline ends. In DNA form, the CDR3 reads TGTGCCAGCCATCAACAGGGGAGGAACCAAGAGACCCAGTACTTC. Amino acids: CASHQQGRNQETQYF.

This clonotype was picked up a small number of times. This chain joins TRBV5-1 and TRBJ2-7; no reliable D call. This CDR3 is built from 14 residues. With 1 base removed from V and 4 bases from J, the gap between germline ends came to 12 bases. Germline values: CDR1 SGHRS, CDR2 YFSETQ. Here the CDR3 reads CASSLSVQPYEQYF. For the CDR3, the DNA is TGCGCCAGCAGCTTGAGCGTACAGCCTTACGAGCAGTACTTC.

This clonotype has at least ten counts. J is TRBJ2-6 and V is TRBV28; perhaps TRBD1 as D (6 bases). V lost 3 bases and J 1 base, leaving 16 bases between the germline ends. The CDR3 spans 18 residues. In germline, CDR1 is MDHEN, CDR2 SYDVKM. CDR3 loop: CASSFGGHLFSGANVLTF. The DNA of the CDR3 is TGTGCCAGCAGTTTTGGGGGCCACCTCTTTTCTGGGGCCAACGTCCTGACTTTC.

This clonotype was picked up one time. A read error is possible here, since a much larger clone lies one base away. V and J are TRBV7-8 and TRBJ2-7, with D possibly TRBD1 on 5 matching bases. CDR1 and CDR2 (germline): SGHVS, FQNEAQ. The CDR3 contains 15 residues. The CDR3 spells CASSPPPQASYERYF. The CDR3 DNA sequence: TGTGCCAGCAGCCCACCTCCACAGGCCTCCTACGAGCGGTACTTC.

This clonotype has more than one count but fewer than ten. The chain carries TRBV3-1 and TRBJ2-5; 13 nucleotides agree with TRBD2. Germline V lookup: CDR1 LGHDT, CDR2 YNNKEL (reference sequence). The CDR3 length is 19 residues. Losses at the gene ends were 0 bases for V and 4 bases for J; bases not matched to a gene: 11. The CDR3 sequence is CASSQEGTSGRARAETQYF. The CDR3 nucleotides read TGTGCCAGCAGCCAAGAAGGCACTAGCGGGAGGGCCAGGGCAGAGACCCAGTACTTC.

This clonotype was counted ten times or more. This chain uses TRBV6-2 or TRBV6-3 with TRBJ2-2; no firm D call. Germline V gene sequence: CDR1 MNHEY, CDR2 SVGEGT. V lost 0 bases, J lost 2 bases, and 4 bases lay in between. The length of the CDR3 is 14 residues. The CDR3 spells CASSYSSNTGELFF. DNA for the CDR3: TGTGCCAGCAGTTACTCGAGTAACACCGGGGAGCTGTTTTTT.

This clonotype was observed at least ten times. This chain connects TRBV6-1 to TRBJ2-7; a possible D gene is TRBD2 (6 bases). Germline V gives CDR1 MNHNS, CDR2 SASEGT. This CDR3 comprises 15 residues. Trimming left V 6 bases short and J 0 bases short, with 15 bases between. The CDR3: CASSPDYRSSYEQYF. The CDR3 DNA is TGTGCCAGCAGCCCGGACTACCGGAGCTCCTACGAGCAGTACTTC.

In regard to this clonotype: Given a much more abundant clone one base away, this may be a read error. V is TRBV6-2 or TRBV6-3 and J is TRBJ2-5; perhaps TRBD1 as D (6 bases). The length of the CDR3 is 13 residues. CDR1 and CDR2 from the germline V gene are MNHEY and SVGEGT. DNA of the CDR3: TGTGCCAGCGGGGGCCGACCTCAAGAGATCCAGTACTTC. Translation: CASGGRPQEIQYF.

This clonotype was seen only a few times. This chain connects TRBV5-1 to TRBJ1-2; a possible D gene is TRBD1 (5 bases). The CDR3 extends over 14 amino acids. Trimming took off 4 bases at V and 6 bases at J, with 16 bases between the two ends. Germline V gene data show CDR1 as SGHRS and CDR2 as YFSETQ. The CDR3 DNA reads TGCGCCAGCAGCAAGGACAAGATCTCCGATGGCTACACCTTC. Amino acid sequence: CASSKDKISDGYTF.

This clonotype has ten or more counts. The rearrangement uses TRBV20-1 and TRBJ2-7, with 9 bases fitting TRBD2. This CDR3 has 19 amino acids. V lost 1 base and J lost 0; bases outside the gene matches: 16. CDR1 is DFQATT, CDR2 SNEGSKA, per germline (reference sequence). This chain's CDR3 is CSARGSPVLAGWGSYEQYF. CDR3 DNA: TGCAGTGCTAGAGGGTCCCCGGTGCTAGCGGGATGGGGCTCCTACGAGCAGTACTTC.

In this sample, this clonotype turned up a few times. This rearrangement joins TRBV9 to TRBJ1-1; TRBD1 matches 7 bases. This CDR3 region has 14 residues. CDR1 and CDR2 (germline): SGDLS, YYNGEE. V shed 4 bases and J 4 bases; nucleotides not matched to a gene: 7. CDR3 nucleotides: TGTGCCAGCAGCACCCGGGACAGCTTCACTGAAGCTTTCTTT. As protein: CASSTRDSFTEAFF.

This chain connects TRBV27 to TRBJ1-2; D is undetermined. The germline gives CDR1 MNHEY, CDR2 SMNVEV (reference sequence). Trimming removed 5 bases at V and 4 bases at J, with 8 bases between. The CDR3 contains 12 residues. The CDR3: CASSQSGYGYTF. CDR3 bases: TGTGCCAGCAGTCAGAGCGGCTATGGCTACACCTTC.

Details on this clonotype: A junction end diverges from the germline sequence, so it may reflect a read error. The chain uses TRBV19 and TRBJ2-7, with D tentatively TRBD2 (6 bases). The CDR3 contains 11 residues. Germline loops: CDR1 LNHDA, CDR2 SQIVND (reference sequence). The CDR3 sequence: CASSASGERYF. CDR3 DNA sequence: TGTGCCAGTAGTGCTTCGGGGGAGCGGTACTTC.

This clonotype was counted a few times. The chain couples TRBV4-1 to TRBJ1-5; 7 bases line up with TRBD1. J lost 4 bases, V lost 2 bases, and 8 bases had no gene match. CDR1 and CDR2 from the germline V gene are MGHRA and YSYEKL. The length of the CDR3 is 16 residues. The CDR3 reads CASSQRPGTANQPQHF. CDR3 in DNA: TGCGCCAGCAGCCAACGCCCCGGGACAGCGAATCAGCCCCAGCATTTT.

The rearrangement links TRBV20-1 to TRBJ1-3; D remains ambiguous. Germline V gives CDR1 DFQATT, CDR2 SNEGSKA (reference sequence). V was clipped by 0 bases and J by 0 bases, with 12 bases between them. CDR3 length: 16 residues. The CDR3 DNA sequence: TGCAGTGCTAGAGATGGTTCAAGCCTCTCTGGAAACACCATATATTTT. Translating gives CSARDGSSLSGNTIYF.

Ten or more counts support this clonotype. The chain combines TRBV12-3 or TRBV12-4 with TRBJ1-6; D is undetermined. The CDR3 consists of 13 residues. The V end was cut by 2 bases, the J end by 6 bases, with 5 bases between. The CDR3 nucleotides are TGTGCCAGCAGTTTAAACAGTAATTCACCCCTCCACTTT. This sequence encodes CASSLNSNSPLHF.

Details on this clonotype: Since no conserved phenylalanine or tryptophan closes the CDR3, a read error is the likely cause. This chain links TRBV12-3 or TRBV12-4 with TRBJ1-1; D unclear. CDR3 length: 13 amino acids. V lost 6 bases, J lost 2 bases, and 10 bases lay in between. CDR3 nucleotide sequence: TGTGCCAGCAGCTCGTCCAGTAACACTGAAGCTTTCCTT. Its translation: CASSSSSNTEAFL.

This clonotype has ten or more counts. The chain is built from TRBV6-5 and TRBJ1-5; D gene unclear. From germline, CDR1 is MNHEY and CDR2 SVGAGI. The CDR3 is 16 amino acids. V was clipped by 1 base and J by 7 bases, with 17 bases between them. As DNA, the CDR3 is TGTGCCAGCAGTTACTTTCGGGGTTTGCCGGCCCAGCCCCAGCATTTT. Translating gives CASSYFRGLPAQPQHF.

In the case of this clonotype: This may be a read error: a much more frequent sequence differs by one nucleotide. The rearrangement joins TRBV5-1 to TRBJ1-6, with a possible D match to TRBD1 (5 bases). This CDR3 region has 15 residues. V lost 4 bases and J 10 bases, leaving 18 bases between the germline ends. Looked up from germline, CDR1 is SGHRS and CDR2 is YFSETQ. For the CDR3, the DNA is TGCGCCAGCAGCCTGGATGGGGCAGGGCAGTCACCCCTCCACTTT. Its protein product is CASSLDGAGQSPLHF.

This clonotype was seen many times. The chain links TRBV28 to TRBJ2-2; TRBD2 might be the D (5 bases). The germline V gene encodes CDR1 MDHEN and CDR2 SYDVKM. Trimming shortened V by 6 bases and J by 0 bases, and 11 bases separated the two germline ends. CDR3 length: 15 residues. The chain's CDR3 is CASSLPGTNTGELFF. The DNA for the CDR3 is TGTGCCAGCAGCCTGCCGGGAACGAACACCGGGGAGCTGTTTTTT.